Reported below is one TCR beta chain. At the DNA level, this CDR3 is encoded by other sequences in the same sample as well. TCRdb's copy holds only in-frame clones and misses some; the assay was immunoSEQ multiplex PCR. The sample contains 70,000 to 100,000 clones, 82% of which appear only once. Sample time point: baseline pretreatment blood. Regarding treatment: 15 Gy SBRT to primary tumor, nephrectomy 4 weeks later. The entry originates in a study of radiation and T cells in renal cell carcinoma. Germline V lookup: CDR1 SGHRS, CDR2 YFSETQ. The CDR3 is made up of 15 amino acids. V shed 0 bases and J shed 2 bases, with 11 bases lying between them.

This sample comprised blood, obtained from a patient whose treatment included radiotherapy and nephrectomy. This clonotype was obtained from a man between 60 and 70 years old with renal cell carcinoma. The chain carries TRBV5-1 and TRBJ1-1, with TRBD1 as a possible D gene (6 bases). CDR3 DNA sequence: TGCGCCAGCAGCTTGGCCGGACAGCCTAACACTGAAGCTTTCTTT. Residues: CASSLAGQPNTEAFF.